Listed below are T cell receptor beta chains from one sample, sequenced in a study of beta chain features in type 1 diabetes. Sequencing was performed with immunoSEQ multiplex PCR; in TCRdb, only in-frame clones are kept and a portion is missing. The table includes 160,000 or so clones, about 10% detected once. What was sequenced was central memory CD4+ T cells from blood. The origin of the receptors is a woman aged 25-40 years with type 1 diabetes. Both conserved end residues are part of each CDR3. The D gene is left open where the match is weak. Clone size is not always given. Where it is, it says once, few, many or a class for expanded clones.

>TRBV7-2|few|TRBJ2-2|TRBD1
CASSLVSIRDRADTGELFF
TGTGCCAGCAGCTTAGTTTCCATTCGGGACAGGGCGGACACCGGGGAGCTGTTTTTT
>TRBV2|few|TRBJ2-7|NA
CASSDGSSDGYEQYF
TGTGCCAGCAGTGATGGATCTAGCGATGGGTACGAGCAGTACTTC
>TRBV27|NA|TRBJ2-1|TRBD2
CASSLTSISYNEQFF
TGTGCCAGCAGTTTGACTAGCATCTCCTACAATGAGCAGTTCTTC
>TRBV30|NA|TRBJ2-1|NA
CAWSVPRRGQFF
TGTGCCTGGAGTGTACCGAGGAGGGGGCAGTTCTTC
>TRBV19|NA|TRBJ2-1|NA
CASSITIVTNEQFF
TGTGCCAGTAGTATTACCATTGTTACAAATGAGCAGTTCTTC
>TRBV7-8|few|TRBJ1-5|NA
CASSLVDQPQHF
TGTGCCAGCAGCTTAGTCGATCAGCCCCAGCATTTT
>TRBV14|NA|TRBJ1-1|NA
CASSQDQGRRSEAFF
TGTGCCAGCAGCCAAGATCAAGGCAGGAGGAGTGAAGCTTTCTTT
>TRBV28|NA|TRBJ2-1|TRBD2
CASSPPPGLAIREQFF
TGTGCCAGCAGTCCGCCTCCGGGACTAGCTATAAGGGAGCAGTTCTTC
>TRBV5-1|few|TRBJ2-7|NA
CASSLASYEQYF
TGCGCCAGCAGCTTGGCCAGCTACGAGCAGTACTTC
>TRBV29-1|NA|TRBJ1-5|NA
CSVEVQAGQPQHF
TGCAGCGTTGAAGTTCAAGCAGGTCAGCCCCAGCATTTT
>TRBV11-2|NA|TRBJ2-7|NA
CSTGERWYEQYF
TGTAGCACGGGGGAGCGGTGGTACGAGCAGTACTTC
>TRBV18|few|TRBJ2-6|TRBD2
CASSVPGLASGANVLTF
TGTGCCAGCTCAGTCCCGGGACTAGCGTCCGGGGCCAACGTCCTGACTTTC
>TRBV7-6|NA|TRBJ2-2|NA
CASSPPTGTGELFF
TGTGCCAGCAGCCCGCCAACCGGCACCGGGGAGCTGTTTTTT
>TRBV7-9|NA|TRBJ1-3|TRBD1
CASSSRTGGDSLHF
TGTGCCAGCAGCTCCCGGACAGGGGGCGATAGTTTACATTTT
>TRBV5-6|NA|TRBJ2-7|TRBD2
CASSLFPGEGSYEQYF
TGTGCCAGCAGCCTATTTCCGGGGGAGGGCAGCTACGAGCAGTACTTC
>TRBV6-1|NA|TRBJ2-1|NA
CASSELYNEQFF
TGTGCCAGCAGTGAACTATACAATGAGCAGTTCTTC
>TRBV19|NA|TRBJ1-5|NA
CASRPTAFAYSNQPQHF
TGTGCCAGTAGACCGACAGCTTTTGCTTATAGCAATCAGCCCCAGCATTTT
>TRBV27|few|TRBJ1-4|TRBD1
CASSFLGAGGGGEKLFF
TGTGCCAGCAGTTTTCTTGGCGCAGGGGGTGGTGGAGAAAAACTGTTTTTT
>TRBV19|few|TRBJ2-5|TRBD2
CASRLAETQYF
TGTGCCTCCAGACTAGCTGAGACCCAGTACTTC
>TRBV7-8|NA|TRBJ2-3|TRBD1
CASSYLQGGEGDF
TGTGCCAGCAGCTATCTACAGGGGGGCGAGGGGGATTTT
>TRBV18|few|TRBJ1-1|TRBD1
CASTGTGFDTEAFF
TGTGCCAGCACCGGGACAGGGTTCGACACTGAAGCTTTCTTT
>TRBV27|few|TRBJ2-1|TRBD2
CASTRSGLAKGGYQFF
TGTGCCAGCACCCGGTCGGGACTAGCTAAGGGAGGATATCAGTTCTTC
>TRBV11-2|NA|TRBJ2-3|NA
CASSLNRMTDTQYF
TGTGCCAGCAGCTTAAACAGGATGACAGATACGCAGTATTTT
>TRBV27|few|TRBJ2-1|NA
CASSLTEGLLFYNEQFF
TGTGCCAGCAGTTTAACCGAGGGTTTGTTGTTCTACAATGAGCAGTTCTTC
>TRBV29-1|few|TRBJ2-7|NA
CSVGQTYEQYF
TGCAGCGTTGGACAGACCTACGAGCAGTACTTC
>TRBV11-2|NA|TRBJ2-1|TRBD2
CASSRYSGRDYEQFF
TGTGCCAGCAGCCGTTATAGCGGGAGAGACTATGAGCAGTTCTTC
>TRBV4-1|NA|TRBJ1-2|NA
CASSPRQYNYGYTF
TGCGCCAGCAGCCCGAGACAGTACAACTATGGCTACACCTTC
>TRBV9|few|TRBJ1-2|NA
CASSVHLQGNGYTF
TGTGCCAGCAGCGTACATCTTCAGGGGAATGGCTACACCTTC
>TRBV30|NA|TRBJ1-5|NA
CAWSGASRGPQHF
TGTGCCTGGAGTGGGGCATCTCGGGGACCCCAGCATTTT
>TRBV4-2|NA|TRBJ2-3|NA
CASSPREAVSTDTQYF
TGTGCCAGCAGCCCCCGCGAAGCGGTTAGCACAGATACGCAGTATTTT
>TRBV5-6|few|TRBJ1-1|NA
CASSYGRLNTEAFF
TGTGCCAGCAGCTACGGGAGACTGAACACTGAAGCTTTCTTT
>TRBV6-6|few|TRBJ1-1|NA
CASILRQNTEAFF
TGTGCCAGCATCCTACGACAGAACACTGAAGCTTTCTTT
>TRBV10-2|few|TRBJ2-1|NA
CASSDFGGEQFF
TGCGCCAGCAGTGATTTCGGAGGGGAGCAGTTCTTC
>TRBV30|NA|TRBJ2-5|TRBD2
CAWTSGNTEKETQYF
TGTGCCTGGACTAGCGGTAACACTGAAAAAGAGACCCAGTACTTC
>TRBV9|few|TRBJ2-5|TRBD1
CASSARQGSETQYF
TGTGCCAGCAGCGCGAGACAGGGGTCGGAGACCCAGTACTTC
>TRBV7-9|few|TRBJ1-2|TRBD1
CASSFRDRGDGYTF
TGTGCCAGCAGCTTCCGGGACAGGGGAGATGGCTACACCTTC
>TRBV4-1|few|TRBJ2-6|NA
CASSQRMDTTSSGANVLTF
TGCGCCAGCAGCCAAAGGATGGACACAACAAGCTCTGGGGCCAACGTCCTGACTTTC
>TRBV29-1|NA|TRBJ2-5|NA
CSAGGQQETQYF
TGCAGCGCCGGTGGTCAACAAGAGACCCAGTACTTC
>TRBV7-2|few|TRBJ2-7|TRBD1
CASSLASGGYEQYF
TGTGCCAGCAGCTTAGCGTCAGGGGGCTACGAGCAGTACTTC
>TRBV6-9|few|TRBJ1-2|TRBD1
CASSYSRGQGANLYGYTF
TGTGCCAGCAGTTATTCTCGGGGACAGGGGGCGAATCTCTATGGCTACACCTTC
>TRBV28|few|TRBJ2-2|NA
CASAPGQNTGELFF
TGTGCCAGTGCACCCGGACAAAACACCGGGGAGCTGTTTTTT
>TRBV5-1|few|TRBJ2-1|TRBD2
CASSTTSGSYNEQFF
TGCGCCAGCAGCACTACTAGCGGGAGCTACAATGAGCAGTTCTTC
>TRBV19|few|TRBJ2-3|NA
CASSMAGALSTDTQYF
TGTGCCAGTAGTATGGCGGGGGCCCTTAGCACAGATACGCAGTATTTT
>TRBV5-5|NA|TRBJ1-5|NA
CASSHGTRDQPQHF
TGTGCCAGCAGCCACGGGACTAGGGATCAGCCCCAGCATTTT
>TRBV6-5|NA|TRBJ1-5|NA
CASNHRDGQPQHF
TGTGCCAGCAACCACAGGGACGGACAGCCCCAGCATTTT
>TRBV2|NA|TRBJ2-3|TRBD2
CAGQREGSTDTQYF
TGTGCCGGCCAGCGGGAGGGGAGCACAGATACGCAGTATTTT
>TRBV29-1|few|TRBJ2-5|TRBD2
CSVEGETSGAIPETQYF
TGCAGCGTTGAAGGTGAGACTAGCGGAGCTATCCCAGAGACCCAGTACTTC
>TRBV2|few|TRBJ1-4|TRBD1
CASSGDRGAEKLFF
TGTGCCAGCAGCGGGGACAGGGGTGCAGAAAAACTGTTTTTT
>TRBV18|few|TRBJ2-2|NA
CASSPEPIDYGELFF
TGTGCCAGCTCACCAGAACCGATAGATTACGGGGAGCTGTTTTTT
>TRBV4-1|few|TRBJ2-5|TRBD2
CASSQEGREGTETQYF
TGCGCCAGCAGCCAAGAGGGGCGGGAGGGGACAGAGACCCAGTACTTC
>TRBV7-2|few|TRBJ2-7|NA
CASSLQEAAYEQYF
TGTGCCAGCAGCCTTCAGGAGGCAGCCTACGAGCAGTACTTC
>TRBV4-2|NA|TRBJ2-2|NA
CASSQEQGGELFF
TGTGCCAGCAGCCAAGAGCAGGGCGGGGAGCTGTTTTTT
>TRBV7-6|few|TRBJ2-4|NA
CSTQANIQYF
TGTTCAACACAGGCAAACATTCAGTACTTC